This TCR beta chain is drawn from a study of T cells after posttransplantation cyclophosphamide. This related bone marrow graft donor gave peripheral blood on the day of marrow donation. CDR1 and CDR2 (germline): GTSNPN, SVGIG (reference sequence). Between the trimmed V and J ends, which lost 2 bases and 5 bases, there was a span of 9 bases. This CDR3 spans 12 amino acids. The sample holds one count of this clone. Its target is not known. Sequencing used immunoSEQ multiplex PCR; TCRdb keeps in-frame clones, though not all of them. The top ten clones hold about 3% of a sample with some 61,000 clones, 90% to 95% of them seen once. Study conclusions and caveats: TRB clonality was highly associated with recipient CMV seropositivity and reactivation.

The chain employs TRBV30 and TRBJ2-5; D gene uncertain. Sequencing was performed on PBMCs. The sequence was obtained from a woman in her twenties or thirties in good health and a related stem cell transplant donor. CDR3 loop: CAWSPGWETQYF. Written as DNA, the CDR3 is TGTGCCTGGAGTCCCGGTTGGGAGACCCAGTACTTC.